The 15 T cell receptor beta chains below come from one sample, sequenced in a study of immune cell composition in non-small cell lung cancer. Profiling relied on immunoSEQ multiplex PCR, and the TCRdb table lists in-frame clones only, not all of them. The table lists about 6,600 clones, roughly 74% of them singletons. The source material was lung tumor tissue. The receptors derive from a human donor with non-small cell lung cancer.

The chain carries TRBV9 and TRBJ1-1; D uncertain. This CDR3 has 14 amino acids. Trimming removed 4 bases at V and 2 bases at J, with 12 bases between. Germline V gives CDR1 SGDLS, CDR2 YYNGEE. The CDR3 region is CASSPHVANTEAFF. DNA of the CDR3: TGTGCCAGCAGCCCCCACGTGGCCAACACTGAAGCTTTCTTT.

This clone was seen only once. The chain links TRBV6-6 to TRBJ2-2; 8 bases match TRBD1. The CDR3 loop spans 15 amino acids. CDR1 and CDR2 from the germline V gene are MNHNY and SVGAGI (reference sequence). The ends lost 7 bases at V and 4 bases at J; junction bases unmatched: 8. CDR3: CASNQDRVGTGELFF. CDR3 nucleotides: TGTGCCAGCAATCAGGACAGGGTTGGCACCGGGGAGCTGTTTTTT.

The chain recombines TRBV18 with TRBJ2-7, with 7 bases fitting TRBD1. Germline V gene lookup returns CDR1 KGHSH and CDR2 LQKENI. With V trimmed by 6 bases and J by 5 bases, 10 bases remained unmatched. This CDR3 spans 14 amino acids. Here the CDR3 reads CASSPRTGSDEQYF. CDR3 in DNA: TGTGCCAGCTCTCCTCGGACAGGAAGCGACGAGCAGTACTTC. Full variable domain (remainder filled in from reference TRBV18 and TRBJ2-7): NAGVMQNPRHLVRRRGQEARLRCSPMKGHSHVYWYRQLPEEGLKFMVYLQKENIIDESGMPKERFSAEFPKEGPSILRIQQVVRGDSAAYFCASSPRTGSDEQYFGPGTRLTVT.

This clone is labeled as medium-sized (0.01 to 0.1%). The chain uses TRBV27 and TRBJ2-7; tentative D call: TRBD1 (6 bases). The CDR3 length is 13 residues. Trimming removed 6 bases at V and 2 bases at J, with 11 bases between. Germline V gives CDR1 MNHEY, CDR2 SMNVEV (reference sequence). CDR3 nucleotides: TGTGCCAGCAGGGGCAGGGGCCCCTACGAGCAGTACTTC. Encoded protein: CASRGRGPYEQYF.

This chain uses TRBV5-6 with TRBJ2-3, with 11 bases matching TRBD2. CDR3 length: 16 amino acids. Germline values: CDR1 SGHDT, CDR2 YYEEEE. The V and J ends lost 4 bases and 1 base, in that order; junction bases with no gene match: 5. The CDR3 DNA follows: TGTGCCAGCAGCGGAGATAGCGGGGGGGGCACAGATACGCAGTATTTT. Translated: CASSGDSGGGTDTQYF.

The chain employs TRBV5-5 and TRBJ2-7; 7 nucleotides align to TRBD1. V was clipped by 0 bases and J by 4 bases; unmatched bases: 4. The CDR3 totals 14 residues. Germline CDR1 is SGHKS and CDR2 is YYEKEE (reference sequence). This CDR3 is CASSLGQGFYEQYF. The CDR3 DNA follows: TGTGCCAGCAGCTTGGGACAGGGTTTTTACGAGCAGTACTTC.

The V gene is TRBV7-2, the J gene TRBJ1-4; 8 nucleotides line up with TRBD1. Germline loops: CDR1 SGHTA, CDR2 FQGNSA. V shed 5 bases and J 5 bases; nucleotides not matched to a gene: 4. The CDR3 is 14 residues long. The CDR3 bases are TGTGCCAGCAGCGAACAGGGGGGCAATGAAAAACTGTTTTTT. It specifies CASSEQGGNEKLFF.

This clone was detected only a few times. This sequence joins TRBV28 and TRBJ2-7; possible D gene TRBD1, 7 bases. CDR1 and CDR2 from the germline V gene are MDHEN and SYDVKM. Trimming took off 8 bases at V and 6 bases at J, with 23 bases between the two ends. This CDR3 contains 15 residues. In nucleotides, the CDR3 is TGTGCCAGCGTAACGGGGCAGGGGGACTCCCGCGAGCAGTACTTC. Its translation is CASVTGQGDSREQYF.

The chain recombines TRBV7-2 with TRBJ1-1; D may be TRBD1 (5 bases). The germline gives CDR1 SGHTA, CDR2 FQGNSA. The CDR3 has 16 amino acids. The V and J ends lost 1 base and 4 bases respectively, with 16 bases between them. In DNA form, the CDR3 reads TGTGCCAGCAGCTTAGGGACACCCAAATTGGGCACTGAAGCTTTCTTT. Residues: CASSLGTPKLGTEAFF.

The CDR3 sequence is CASSPGTGTGVHEQYF. In DNA, the CDR3 is TGTGCCAGCTCACCGGGAACCGGGACAGGGGTCCACGAGCAGTACTTC. The rearrangement uses TRBV18 and TRBJ2-7; TRBD1 aligns across 10 bases. The CDR3 totals 16 residues. Germline lookup yields CDR1 KGHSH and CDR2 LQKENI. V shed 3 bases, J shed 5 bases, and the junction held 10 bases outside the gene matches.

The chain is built from TRBV4-3 and TRBJ1-1, with 7 nucleotides matching TRBD1. With V trimmed by 2 bases and J by 1 base, 7 bases remained unmatched. The CDR3 has 16 residues. Germline V gene data show CDR1 as LGHNA and CDR2 as YSLEER. The CDR3, as DNA: TGCGCCAGCAGCCAATTTGTGGGGACAGCGAACACTGAAGCTTTCTTT. Translating gives CASSQFVGTANTEAFF.

This clone was counted a single time. The V gene is TRBV5-1, the J gene TRBJ2-2; TRBD1 matches at 10 bases. Trimming at V came to 1 base and at J to 4 bases, leaving 13 bases not matched to a gene. The germline gives CDR1 SGHRS, CDR2 YFSETQ. The CDR3 runs to 19 residues. This chain's CDR3 is CASSLPPSTGGAVTGELFF. DNA for the CDR3: TGCGCCAGCAGCTTGCCCCCGTCGACAGGGGGCGCGGTCACCGGGGAGCTGTTTTTT.

This clone was seen once. The J gene is TRBJ1-1, the V gene TRBV19; TRBD1 might be the D (5 bases). CDR3 length: 15 residues. Germline-derived CDR1 and CDR2 are LNHDA and SQIVND (reference sequence). V gave up 4 bases and J gave up 1 base, with 13 bases separating them. CDR3 DNA: TGTGCCAGTAGTAAGGGACTCCTAGAGAACACTGAAGCTTTCTTT. Translated: CASSKGLLENTEAFF.

The chain recombines TRBV10-1 with TRBJ2-1; D gene ambiguous. Germline CDR1 and CDR2: WNHNN and SYGVQD (reference sequence). V dropped 4 bases and J dropped 0 bases, with 22 bases sitting between them. The CDR3 sequence is 19 residues long. The CDR3 loop is CASSATIYPETLSYNEQFF. The CDR3 nucleotides read TGCGCCAGCAGTGCTACAATTTATCCGGAGACCCTCTCCTACAATGAGCAGTTCTTC.

This clone has just a few counts. The chain has TRBV5-4 and TRBJ1-3, with D possibly being TRBD1 (5 bases). The germline V gene has CDR1 SGHNT and CDR2 YYREEE (reference sequence). With 0 bases removed from V and 4 bases from J, the gap between germline ends came to 8 bases. This CDR3 is 14 amino acids long. The CDR3 DNA is TGTGCCAGCAGCTTGGCAGGGATCGGAAACACCATATATTTT. Its protein product is CASSLAGIGNTIYF.